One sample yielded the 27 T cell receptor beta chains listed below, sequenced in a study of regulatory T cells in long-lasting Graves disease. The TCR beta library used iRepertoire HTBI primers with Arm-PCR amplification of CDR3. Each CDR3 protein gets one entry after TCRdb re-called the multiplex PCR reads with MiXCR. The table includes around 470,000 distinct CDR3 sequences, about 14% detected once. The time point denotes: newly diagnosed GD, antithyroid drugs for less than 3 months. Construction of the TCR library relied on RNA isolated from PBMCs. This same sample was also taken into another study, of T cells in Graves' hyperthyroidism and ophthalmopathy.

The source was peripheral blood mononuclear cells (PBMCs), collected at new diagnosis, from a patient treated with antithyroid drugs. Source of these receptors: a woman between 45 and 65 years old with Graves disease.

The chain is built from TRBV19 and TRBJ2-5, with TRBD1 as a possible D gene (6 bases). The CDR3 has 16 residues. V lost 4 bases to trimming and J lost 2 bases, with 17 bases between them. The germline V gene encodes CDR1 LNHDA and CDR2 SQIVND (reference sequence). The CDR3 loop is CASSRLGGRGQETQYF. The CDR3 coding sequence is TGTGCCAGTAGTAGGTTGGGCGGCAGGGGTCAAGAGACCCAGTACTTC.

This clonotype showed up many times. The CDR3 reads CSATGPTVPMNTEAFF. The CDR3 bases are TGCAGTGCCACTGGGCCTACAGTACCAATGAACACTGAAGCTTTCTTT. The chain combines TRBV20-1 with TRBJ1-1; D gene uncertain. V dropped 6 bases and J dropped 0 bases, with 20 bases sitting between them. The CDR3 extends over 16 amino acids. From germline, CDR1 is DFQATT and CDR2 SNEGSKA (reference sequence).

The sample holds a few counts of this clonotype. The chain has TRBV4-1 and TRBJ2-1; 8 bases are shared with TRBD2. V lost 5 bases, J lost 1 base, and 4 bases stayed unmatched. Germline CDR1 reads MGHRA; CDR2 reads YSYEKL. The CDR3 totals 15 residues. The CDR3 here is CASSGGGRSYNEQFF. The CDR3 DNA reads TGCGCCAGCAGCGGGGGCGGGAGGTCCTACAATGAGCAGTTCTTC.

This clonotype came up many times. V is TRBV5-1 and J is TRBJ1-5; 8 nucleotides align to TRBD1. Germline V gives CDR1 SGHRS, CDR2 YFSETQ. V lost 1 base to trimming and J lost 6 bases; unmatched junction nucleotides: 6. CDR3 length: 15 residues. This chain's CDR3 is CASSLQGQASQPQHF. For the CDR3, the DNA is TGCGCCAGCAGCTTGCAGGGACAGGCAAGTCAGCCCCAGCATTTT.

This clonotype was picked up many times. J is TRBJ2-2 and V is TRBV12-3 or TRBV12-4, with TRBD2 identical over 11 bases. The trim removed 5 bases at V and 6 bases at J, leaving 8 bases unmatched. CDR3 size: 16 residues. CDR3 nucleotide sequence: TGTGCCAGCAGTAAGGCACTAGCGGGAGTGGCCGGGGAGCTGTTTTTT. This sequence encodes CASSKALAGVAGELFF.

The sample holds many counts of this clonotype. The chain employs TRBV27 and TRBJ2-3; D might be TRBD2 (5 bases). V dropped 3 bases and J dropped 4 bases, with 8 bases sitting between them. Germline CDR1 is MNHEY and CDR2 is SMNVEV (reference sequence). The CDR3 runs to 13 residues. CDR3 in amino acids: CASSFRAADTQYF. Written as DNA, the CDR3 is TGTGCCAGCAGTTTTCGAGCGGCAGATACGCAGTATTTT.

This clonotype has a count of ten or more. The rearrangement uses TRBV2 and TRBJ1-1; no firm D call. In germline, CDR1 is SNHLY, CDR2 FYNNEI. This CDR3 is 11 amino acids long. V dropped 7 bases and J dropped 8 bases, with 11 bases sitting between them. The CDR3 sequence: CASTAGGEAFF. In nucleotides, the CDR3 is TGTGCCAGCACGGCAGGAGGGGAAGCTTTCTTT.

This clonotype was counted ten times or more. CDR3 protein: CASSYPLTDEQFF. CDR3 bases: TGTGCCAGCAGTTACCCCCTTACGGATGAGCAGTTCTTC. The chain couples TRBV6-5 to TRBJ2-1; D is undetermined. From germline, CDR1 is MNHEY and CDR2 SVGAGI. This CDR3 has 13 residues. Trimming removed 2 bases from V and 8 bases from J, with 10 bases in between.

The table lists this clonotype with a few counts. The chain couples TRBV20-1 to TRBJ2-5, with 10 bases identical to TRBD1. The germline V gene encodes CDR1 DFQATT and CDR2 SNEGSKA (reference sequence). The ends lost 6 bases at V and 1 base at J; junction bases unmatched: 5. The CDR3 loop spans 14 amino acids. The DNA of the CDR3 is TGCAGTGCGCCCGGGACAGGGGCCCAAGAGACCCAGTACTTC. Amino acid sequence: CSAPGTGAQETQYF.

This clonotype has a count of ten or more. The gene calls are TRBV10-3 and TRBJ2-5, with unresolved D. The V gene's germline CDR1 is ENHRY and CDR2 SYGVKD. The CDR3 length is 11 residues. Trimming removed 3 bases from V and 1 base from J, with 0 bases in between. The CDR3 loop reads CAISDQETQYF. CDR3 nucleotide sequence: TGTGCCATCAGTGACCAAGAGACCCAGTACTTC.

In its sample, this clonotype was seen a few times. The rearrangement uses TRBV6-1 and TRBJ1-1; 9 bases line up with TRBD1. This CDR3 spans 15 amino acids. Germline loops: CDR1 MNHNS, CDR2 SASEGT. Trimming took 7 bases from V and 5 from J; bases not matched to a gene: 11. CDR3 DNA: TGTGCCAGCAAATATGTACAGGGGGCCGGGACTGAAGCTTTCTTT. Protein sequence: CASKYVQGAGTEAFF.

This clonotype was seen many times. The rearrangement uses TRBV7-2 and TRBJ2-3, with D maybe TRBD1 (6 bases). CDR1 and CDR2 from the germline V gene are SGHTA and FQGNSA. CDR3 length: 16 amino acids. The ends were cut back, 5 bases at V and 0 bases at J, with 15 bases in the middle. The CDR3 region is CASSPKDSLSTDTQYF. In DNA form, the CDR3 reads TGTGCCAGCAGCCCTAAGGACAGCCTTAGCACAGATACGCAGTATTTT.

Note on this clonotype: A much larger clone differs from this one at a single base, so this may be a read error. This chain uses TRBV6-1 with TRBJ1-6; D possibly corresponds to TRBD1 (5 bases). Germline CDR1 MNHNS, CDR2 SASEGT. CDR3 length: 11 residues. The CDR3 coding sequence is TGTACCAGCAGGGACAATTCACCCCTCCACTTT. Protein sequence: CTSRDNSPLHF.

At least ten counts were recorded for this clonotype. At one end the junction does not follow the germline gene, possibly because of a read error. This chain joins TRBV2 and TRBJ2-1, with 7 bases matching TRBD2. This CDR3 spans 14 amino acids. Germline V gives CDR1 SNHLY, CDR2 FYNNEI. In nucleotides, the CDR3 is TGTGCCAGCAGAGGACTAGACTCCAACAATGAGCAGTTCTTC. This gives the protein CASRGLDSNNEQFF.

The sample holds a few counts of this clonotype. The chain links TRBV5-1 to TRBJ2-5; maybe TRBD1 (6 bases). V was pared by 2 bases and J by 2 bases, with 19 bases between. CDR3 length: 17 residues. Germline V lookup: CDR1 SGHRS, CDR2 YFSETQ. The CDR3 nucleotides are TGCGCCAGCAGCTTTAGGGGCAGGGGCGACAAACAAGAGACCCAGTACTTC. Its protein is CASSFRGRGDKQETQYF. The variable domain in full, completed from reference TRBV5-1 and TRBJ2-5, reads KAGVTQTPRYLIKTRGQQVTLSCSPISGHRSVSWYQQTPGQGLQFLFEYFSETQRNKGNFPGRFSGRQFSNSRSEMNVSTLELGDSALYLCASSFRGRGDKQETQYFGPGTRLLVL.

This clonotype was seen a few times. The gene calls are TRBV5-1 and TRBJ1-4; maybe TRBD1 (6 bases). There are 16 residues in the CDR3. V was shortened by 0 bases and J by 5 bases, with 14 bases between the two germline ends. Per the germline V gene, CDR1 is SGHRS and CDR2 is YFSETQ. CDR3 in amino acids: CASSLAGGGANEKLFF. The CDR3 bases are TGCGCCAGCAGCTTGGCCGGTGGGGGGGCGAATGAAAAACTGTTTTTT.

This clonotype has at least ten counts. CDR3 sequence reads: CASSLVLAGTSYEQFF. The CDR3 nucleotides read TGCGCCAGCAGCTTGGTACTAGCGGGAACCTCCTATGAGCAGTTCTTC. The gene calls are TRBV5-1 and TRBJ2-1, with 10 nucleotides matching TRBD2. This CDR3 spans 16 amino acids. J was trimmed by 8 bases and V by 0 bases; bases with no gene match: 8. Germline CDR1 reads SGHRS; CDR2 reads YFSETQ.

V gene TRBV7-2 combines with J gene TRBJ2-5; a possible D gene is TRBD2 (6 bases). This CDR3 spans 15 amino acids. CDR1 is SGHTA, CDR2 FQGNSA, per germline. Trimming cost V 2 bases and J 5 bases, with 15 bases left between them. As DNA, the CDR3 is TGTGCCAGCAGCTTAAAGACCCGCGGGGTGGAGACCCAGTACTTC. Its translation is CASSLKTRGVETQYF.

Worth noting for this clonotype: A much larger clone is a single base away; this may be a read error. CDR3 region: CASSFDRKNTESFF. CDR3 DNA: TGTGCCAGCAGCTTTGACAGAAAGAACACTGAATCTTTCTTT. The V call is TRBV5-5, the J call TRBJ1-1, with TRBD1 as a possible D gene (5 bases). This CDR3 comprises 14 residues. Germline V gene sequence: CDR1 SGHKS, CDR2 YYEKEE (reference sequence).

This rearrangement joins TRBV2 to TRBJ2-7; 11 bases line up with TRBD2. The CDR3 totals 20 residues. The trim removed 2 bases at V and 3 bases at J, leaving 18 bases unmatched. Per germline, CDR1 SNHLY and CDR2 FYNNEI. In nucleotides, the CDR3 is TGTGCCAGCAGTGAAAATCGTATACTAGCGGGAGATTTCCTTCTCTACGAGCAGTACTTC. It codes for CASSENRILAGDFLLYEQYF.

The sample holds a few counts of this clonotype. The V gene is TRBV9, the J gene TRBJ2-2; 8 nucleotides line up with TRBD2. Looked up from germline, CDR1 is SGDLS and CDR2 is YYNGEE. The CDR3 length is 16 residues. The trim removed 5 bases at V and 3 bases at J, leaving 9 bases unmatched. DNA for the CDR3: TGTGCCAGCAGAGCACCGGGACTAGGGGACACCGGGGAGCTGTTTTTT. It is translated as CASRAPGLGDTGELFF.

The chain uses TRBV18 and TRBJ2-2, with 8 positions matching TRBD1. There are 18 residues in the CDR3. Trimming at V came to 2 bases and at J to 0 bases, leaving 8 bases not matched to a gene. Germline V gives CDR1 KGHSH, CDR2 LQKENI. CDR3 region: CASSPGQGRGTNTGELFF. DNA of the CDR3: TGTGCCAGCTCACCAGGACAGGGTCGGGGAACGAACACCGGGGAGCTGTTTTTT.

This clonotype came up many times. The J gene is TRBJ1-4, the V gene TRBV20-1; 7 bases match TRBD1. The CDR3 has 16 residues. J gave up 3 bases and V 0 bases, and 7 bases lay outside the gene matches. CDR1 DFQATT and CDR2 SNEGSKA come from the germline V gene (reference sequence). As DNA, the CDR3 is TGCAGTGCTAGAGATACGAGCAGGGGGTCTAATGAAAAACTGTTTTTT. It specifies CSARDTSRGSNEKLFF.

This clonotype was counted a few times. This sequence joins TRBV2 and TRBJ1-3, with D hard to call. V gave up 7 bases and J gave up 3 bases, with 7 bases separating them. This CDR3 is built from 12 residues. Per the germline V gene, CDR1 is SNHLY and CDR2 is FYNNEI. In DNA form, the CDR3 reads TGTGCCAGCACCCCCGATGGAAACACCATATATTTT. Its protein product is CASTPDGNTIYF. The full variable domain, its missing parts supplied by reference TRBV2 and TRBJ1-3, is EPEVTQTPSHQVTQMGQEVILRCVPISNHLYFYWYRQILGQKVEFLVSFYNNEISEKSEIFDDQFSVERPDGSNFTLKIRSTKLEDSAMYFCASTPDGNTIYFGEGSWLTVV.

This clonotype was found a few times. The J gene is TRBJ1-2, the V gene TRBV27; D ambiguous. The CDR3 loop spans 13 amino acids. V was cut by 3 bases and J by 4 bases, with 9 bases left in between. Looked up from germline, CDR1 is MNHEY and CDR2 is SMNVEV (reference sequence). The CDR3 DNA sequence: TGTGCCAGCAGTTTGACGGTGGGCTATGGCTACACCTTC. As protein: CASSLTVGYGYTF.

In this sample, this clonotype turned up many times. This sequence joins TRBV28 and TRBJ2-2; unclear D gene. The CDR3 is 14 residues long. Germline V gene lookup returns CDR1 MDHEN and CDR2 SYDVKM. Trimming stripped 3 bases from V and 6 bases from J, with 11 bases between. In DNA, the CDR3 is TGTGCCAGCAGTTTTTCCGTAAGCGCCGGGGAGCTGTTTTTT. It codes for CASSFSVSAGELFF.

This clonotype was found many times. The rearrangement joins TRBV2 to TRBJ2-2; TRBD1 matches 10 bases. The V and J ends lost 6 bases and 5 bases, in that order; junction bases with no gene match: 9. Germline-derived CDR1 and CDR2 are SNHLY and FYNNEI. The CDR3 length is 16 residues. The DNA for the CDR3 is TGTGCCAGCAGAATGTTCGACAGGGGGCTTACCGGGGAGCTGTTTTTT. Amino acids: CASRMFDRGLTGELFF.